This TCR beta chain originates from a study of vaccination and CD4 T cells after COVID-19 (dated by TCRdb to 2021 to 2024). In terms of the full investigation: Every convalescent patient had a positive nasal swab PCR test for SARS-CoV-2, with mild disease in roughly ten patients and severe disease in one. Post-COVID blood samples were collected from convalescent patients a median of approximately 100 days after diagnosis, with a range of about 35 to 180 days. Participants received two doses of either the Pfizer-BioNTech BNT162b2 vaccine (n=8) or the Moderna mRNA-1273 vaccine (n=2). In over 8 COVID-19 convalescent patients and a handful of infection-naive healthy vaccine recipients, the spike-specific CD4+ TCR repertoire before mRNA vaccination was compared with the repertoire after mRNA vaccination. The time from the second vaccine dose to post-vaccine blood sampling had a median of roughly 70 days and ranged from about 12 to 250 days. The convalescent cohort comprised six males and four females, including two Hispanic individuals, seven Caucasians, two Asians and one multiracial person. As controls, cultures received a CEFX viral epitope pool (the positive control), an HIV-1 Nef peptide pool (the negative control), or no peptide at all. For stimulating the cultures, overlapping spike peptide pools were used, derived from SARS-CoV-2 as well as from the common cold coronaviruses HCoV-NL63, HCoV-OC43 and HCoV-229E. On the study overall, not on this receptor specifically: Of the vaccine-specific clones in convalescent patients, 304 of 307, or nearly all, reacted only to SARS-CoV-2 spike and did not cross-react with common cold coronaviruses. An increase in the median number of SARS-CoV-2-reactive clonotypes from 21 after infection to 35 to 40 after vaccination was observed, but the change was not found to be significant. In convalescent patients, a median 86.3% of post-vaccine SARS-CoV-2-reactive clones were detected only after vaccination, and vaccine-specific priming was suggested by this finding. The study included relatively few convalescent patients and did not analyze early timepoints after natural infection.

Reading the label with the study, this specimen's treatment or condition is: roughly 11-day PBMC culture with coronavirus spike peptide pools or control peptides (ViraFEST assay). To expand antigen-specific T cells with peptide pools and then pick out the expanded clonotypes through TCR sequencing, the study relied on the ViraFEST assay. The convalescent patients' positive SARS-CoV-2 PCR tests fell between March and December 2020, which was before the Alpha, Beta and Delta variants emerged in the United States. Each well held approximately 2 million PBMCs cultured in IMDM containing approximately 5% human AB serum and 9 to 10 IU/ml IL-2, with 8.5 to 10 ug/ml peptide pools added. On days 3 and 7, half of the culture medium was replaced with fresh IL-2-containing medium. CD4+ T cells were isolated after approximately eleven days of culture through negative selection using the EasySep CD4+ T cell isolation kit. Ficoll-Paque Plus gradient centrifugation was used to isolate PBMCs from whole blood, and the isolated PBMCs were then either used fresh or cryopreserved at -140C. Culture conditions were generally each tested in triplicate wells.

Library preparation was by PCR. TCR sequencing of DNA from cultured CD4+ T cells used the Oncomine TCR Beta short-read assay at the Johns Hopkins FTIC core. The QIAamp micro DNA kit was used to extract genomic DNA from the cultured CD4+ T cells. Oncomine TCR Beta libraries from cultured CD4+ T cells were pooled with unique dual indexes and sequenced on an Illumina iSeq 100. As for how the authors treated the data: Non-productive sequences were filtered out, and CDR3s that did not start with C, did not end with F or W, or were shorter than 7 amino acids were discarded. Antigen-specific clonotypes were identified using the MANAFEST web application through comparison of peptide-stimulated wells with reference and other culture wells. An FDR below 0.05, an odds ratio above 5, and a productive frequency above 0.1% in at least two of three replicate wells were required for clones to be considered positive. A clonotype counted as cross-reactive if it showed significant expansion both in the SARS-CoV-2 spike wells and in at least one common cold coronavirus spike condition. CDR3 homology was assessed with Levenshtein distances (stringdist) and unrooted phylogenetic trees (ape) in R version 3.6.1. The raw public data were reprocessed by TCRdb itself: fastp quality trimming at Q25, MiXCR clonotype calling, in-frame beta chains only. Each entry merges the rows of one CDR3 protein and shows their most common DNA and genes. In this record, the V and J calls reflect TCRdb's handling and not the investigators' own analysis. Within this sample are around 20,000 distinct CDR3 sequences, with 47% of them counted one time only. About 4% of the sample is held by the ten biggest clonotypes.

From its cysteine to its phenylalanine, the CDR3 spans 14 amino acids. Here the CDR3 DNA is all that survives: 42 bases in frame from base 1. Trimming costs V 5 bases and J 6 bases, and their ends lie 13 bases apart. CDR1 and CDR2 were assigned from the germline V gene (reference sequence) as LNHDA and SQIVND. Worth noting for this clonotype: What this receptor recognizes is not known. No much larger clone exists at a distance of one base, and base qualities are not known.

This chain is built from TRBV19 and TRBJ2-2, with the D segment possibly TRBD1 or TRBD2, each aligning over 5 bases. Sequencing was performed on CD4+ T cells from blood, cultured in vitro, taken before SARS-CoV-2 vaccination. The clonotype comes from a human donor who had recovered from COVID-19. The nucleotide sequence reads TGTGCCAGTAGTCCGCAGGGACCCGCCGGGGAGCTGTTTTTT. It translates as CASSPQGPAGELFF.